This T cell receptor beta chain was recorded in a study of cytomegalovirus exposure and HLA in healthy donors. Vbeta (60) and Jbeta (13) primers were used in the PCR. Generated by immunoSEQ multiplex PCR, the TCRdb table keeps only in-frame clones and is missing some. Altogether around 150,000 clones are present, 60% to 80% being singletons, with the ten largest covering 1.7%. CDR1 is SGHRS, CDR2 YFSETQ, per germline. Trimming removed 3 bases from V and 7 bases from J; junction bases left unmatched: 6. CDR3 length: 13 amino acids. Sequenced sample: PBMCs. The receptor was derived from a woman aged 25 to 45 in good health and CMV-seronegative. V and J are TRBV5-1 and TRBJ1-1; 7 bases fit TRBD1. The CDR3: CASSSRQGIEAFF. DNA for the CDR3: TGCGCCAGCAGCTCCCGACAGGGTATTGAAGCTTTCTTT. The whole variable domain, remainder taken from reference TRBV5-1 and TRBJ1-1, is KAGVTQTPRYLIKTRGQQVTLSCSPISGHRSVSWYQQTPGQGLQFLFEYFSETQRNKGNFPGRFSGRQFSNSRSEMNVSTLELGDSALYLCASSSRQGIEAFFGQGTRLTVV.